The clone carrying this TCR beta chain showed up many times. No antigen is known for it. The V gene's germline CDR1 is LNHDA and CDR2 SQIVND (reference sequence). V was pared by 4 bases and J by 3 bases, with 8 bases of the junction left unmatched. The CDR3 totals 15 residues. Any patient presenting with uncontrolled infection, other autoimmune disease, pregnancy or lactation was left out. RNA transcripts provided the source from which TCR beta CDR3 regions were amplified. The HTBI set primed first-round TCR CDR3 RT-PCR. TCRdb re-analysed the multiplex PCR reads in MiXCR, keeping a single row per CDR3 protein. The sample comprises about 570,000 distinct CDR3 sequences, 40% to 55% of which are singletons, and under 20% rests with the top ten. The source of the sample is a study of T cells in Graves' hyperthyroidism and ophthalmopathy. Findings of the study overall: Blood samples included most of the expanded thyroid clonotypes exceeding 0.001.

Sequencing used peripheral blood or thyroid tissue (not recorded which). This receptor was identified in an adult woman with Graves' disease, either hyperthyroidism or ophthalmopathy (not recorded which). The chain uses TRBV19 and TRBJ1-2; 7 bases line up with TRBD1. CDR3: CASSTWDSRYYGYTF. In nucleotides, the CDR3 is TGTGCCAGTAGTACTTGGGACAGCCGATACTATGGCTACACCTTC.